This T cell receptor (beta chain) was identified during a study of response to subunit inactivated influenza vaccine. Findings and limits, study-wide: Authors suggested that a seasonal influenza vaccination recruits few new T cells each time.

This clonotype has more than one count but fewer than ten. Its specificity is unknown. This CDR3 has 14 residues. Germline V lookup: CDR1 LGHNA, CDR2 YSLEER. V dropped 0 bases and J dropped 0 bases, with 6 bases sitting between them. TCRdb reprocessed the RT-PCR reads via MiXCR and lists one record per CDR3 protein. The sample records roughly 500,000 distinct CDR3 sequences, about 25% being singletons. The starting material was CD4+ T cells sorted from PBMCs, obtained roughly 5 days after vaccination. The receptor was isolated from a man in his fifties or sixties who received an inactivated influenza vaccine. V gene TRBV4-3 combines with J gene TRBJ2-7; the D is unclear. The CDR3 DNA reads TGCGCCAGCAGCCAAGAGCCTAGCTCCTACGAGCAGTACTTC. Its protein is CASSQEPSSYEQYF.